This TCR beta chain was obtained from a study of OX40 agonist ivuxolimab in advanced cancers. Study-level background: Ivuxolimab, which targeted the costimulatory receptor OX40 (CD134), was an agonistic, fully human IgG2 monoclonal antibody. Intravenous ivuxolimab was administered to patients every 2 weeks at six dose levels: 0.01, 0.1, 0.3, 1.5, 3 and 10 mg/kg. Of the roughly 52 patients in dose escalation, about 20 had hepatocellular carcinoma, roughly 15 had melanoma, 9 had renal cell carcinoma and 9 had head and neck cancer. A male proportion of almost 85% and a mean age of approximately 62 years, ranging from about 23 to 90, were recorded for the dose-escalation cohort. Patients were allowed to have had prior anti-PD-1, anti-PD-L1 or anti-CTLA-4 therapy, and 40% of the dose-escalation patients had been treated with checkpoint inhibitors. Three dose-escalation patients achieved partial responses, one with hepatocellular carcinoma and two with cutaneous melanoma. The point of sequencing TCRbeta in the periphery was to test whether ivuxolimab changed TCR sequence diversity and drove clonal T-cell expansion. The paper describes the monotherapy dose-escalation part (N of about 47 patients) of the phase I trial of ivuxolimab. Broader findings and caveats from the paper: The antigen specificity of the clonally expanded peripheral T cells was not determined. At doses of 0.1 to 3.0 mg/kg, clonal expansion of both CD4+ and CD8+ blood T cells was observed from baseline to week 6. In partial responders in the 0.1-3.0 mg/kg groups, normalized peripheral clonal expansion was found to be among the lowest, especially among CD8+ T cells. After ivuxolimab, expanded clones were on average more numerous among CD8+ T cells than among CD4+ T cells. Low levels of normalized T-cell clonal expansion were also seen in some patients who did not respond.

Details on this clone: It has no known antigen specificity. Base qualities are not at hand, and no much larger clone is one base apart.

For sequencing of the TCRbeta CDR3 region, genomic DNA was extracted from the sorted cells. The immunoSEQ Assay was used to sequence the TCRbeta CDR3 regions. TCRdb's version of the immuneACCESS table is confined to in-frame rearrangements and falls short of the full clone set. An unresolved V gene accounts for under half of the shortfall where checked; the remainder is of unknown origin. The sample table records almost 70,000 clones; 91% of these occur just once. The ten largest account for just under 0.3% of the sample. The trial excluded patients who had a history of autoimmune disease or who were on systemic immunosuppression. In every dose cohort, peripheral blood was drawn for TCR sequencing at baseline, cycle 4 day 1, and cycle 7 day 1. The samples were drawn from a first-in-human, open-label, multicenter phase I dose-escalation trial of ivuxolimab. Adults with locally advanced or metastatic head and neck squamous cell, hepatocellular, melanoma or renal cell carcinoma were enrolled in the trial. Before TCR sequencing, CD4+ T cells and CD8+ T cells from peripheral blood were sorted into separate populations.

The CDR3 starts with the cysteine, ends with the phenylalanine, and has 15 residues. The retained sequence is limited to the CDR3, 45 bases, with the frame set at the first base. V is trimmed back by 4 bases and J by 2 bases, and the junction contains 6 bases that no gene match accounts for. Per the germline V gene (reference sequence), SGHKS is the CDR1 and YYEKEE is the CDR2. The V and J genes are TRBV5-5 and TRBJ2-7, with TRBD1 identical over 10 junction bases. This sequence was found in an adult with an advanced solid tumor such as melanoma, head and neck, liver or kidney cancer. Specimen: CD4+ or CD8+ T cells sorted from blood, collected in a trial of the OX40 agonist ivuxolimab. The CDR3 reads CASSPGQGGPYEQYF. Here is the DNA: TGTGCCAGCAGCCCCGGACAGGGGGGACCCTACGAGCAGTACTTC.